Listed below are T cell receptor beta chains from one sample, sequenced in a study of OX40 agonist ivuxolimab in advanced cancers. The repertoire was sequenced with immunoSEQ multiplex PCR; TCRdb's copy has only in-frame clones and lacks some. The table records tens of thousands of clones, nearly 90% of them present only once. Material: CD4+ or CD8+ T cells sorted from blood, obtained in a trial of the OX40 agonist ivuxolimab. The receptors were sampled from an adult with an advanced solid tumor such as melanoma, head and neck, liver or kidney cancer. CDR3s include the opening cysteine and the closing phenylalanine or tryptophan. The D gene is left open where the match is weak. Some rows mark clone size as missing; the rest say once, few, many or name a class of expanded clone.

>NA|NA|TRBJ2-5|TRBV6-1
TGTGCCAGCAGGGTGATTGTGGGCCTGGAGACCCAGTACTTC
CASRVIVGLETQYF
>NA|NA|TRBJ2-5|TRBV4-1
TGCGCCAGCAGCCAAGGGCCGTGGCTCCAAGGGGAAGAGACCCAGTACTTC
CASSQGPWLQGEETQYF
>NA|NA|TRBJ2-3|TRBV6-5
TGTGCCAGCAGAGAATTAATTAGGGATACGCAGTATTTT
CASRELIRDTQYF
>few|NA|TRBJ2-7|TRBV11-2
TGTGCCAGCAGCCACCTTTATTACTCCTACGAGCAGTACTTC
CASSHLYYSYEQYF
>NA|TRBD1|TRBJ2-3|TRBV4-2
TGTGCCAGCAGCCGAGGACCGGGACAGGGGCCAGATACGCAGTATTTT
CASSRGPGQGPDTQYF
>NA|NA|TRBJ2-2|TRBV2
TGTGCCAGGGCCGGAGAGAACACCGGGGAGCTGTTTTTT
CARAGENTGELFF
>NA|TRBD1|TRBJ2-7|TRBV27
TGTGCCAGCAGTGAATCCAGGGGGCTGAAGTACGAGCAGTACTTC
CASSESRGLKYEQYF
>NA|NA|TRBJ1-6|TRBV5-6
TGTGCCAGCAGCTTGGACCTTAATAATTCACCCCTCCACTTT
CASSLDLNNSPLHF
>few|NA|TRBJ2-7|TRBV11-2
TGTGCCAGCACCCCGGCCGAGGGGGGCGAGCAGTACTTC
CASTPAEGGEQYF
>NA|NA|TRBJ2-7|TRBV7-2
TGTGCCAGCAGCCCGGGCGGGGTTGAGCAGTACTTC
CASSPGGVEQYF
>NA|NA|TRBJ1-1|TRBV6-5
TGTGCCAGCAGTTACTCGTCCGGGGGCACTGAAGCTTTCTTT
CASSYSSGGTEAFF
>few|NA|TRBJ2-5|TRBV14
TGTGCCAGCAGCCAACTCGGGGGCCAAGAGACCCAGTACTTC
CASSQLGGQETQYF
>few|TRBD1|TRBJ1-1|TRBV27
TGTGCCAGCAGGGGACAGGGACGGGTTGGCACTGAAGCTTTCTTT
CASRGQGRVGTEAFF
>once|NA|TRBJ2-7|TRBV5-1
TGCGCCAGCAGCTTGGCCGACATATCCTACGAGCAGTACTTC
CASSLADISYEQYF
>NA|NA|TRBJ1-2|TRBV27
TGTGCCAGCAGTCCTATAACCGGGGACTATGGCTACACCTTC
CASSPITGDYGYTF
>NA|NA|TRBJ1-5|TRBV9
TGTGCCAGCAGCGTAGATGGGGGCCGGGGTCAGCCCCAGCATTTT
CASSVDGGRGQPQHF
>NA|NA|TRBJ2-3|TRBV6-5
TGTGCCGGCACCCTAGACGGGAATACGCAGTATTTT
CAGTLDGNTQYF
>NA|TRBD1|TRBJ2-1|TRBV7-9
TGTGCCAGCAGCACGGACAGGAACAATGAGCAGTTCTTC
CASSTDRNNEQFF
>NA|NA|TRBJ2-3|TRBV4-3
TGCGCCAGCAGTAACTACAGGGGGGGATTAGATACGCAGTATTTT
CASSNYRGGLDTQYF
>NA|NA|TRBJ2-5|TRBV30
TGTGCCTGGAGTGGTGACAGAGACCAAGAGACCCAGTACTTC
CAWSGDRDQETQYF
>NA|NA|TRBJ2-2|TRBV14
TGTGCCAGCAGCCAAGGAGGTTGGCGACCCGGGGAGCTGTTTTTT
CASSQGGWRPGELFF
>NA|TRBD1|TRBJ2-5|TRBV6-5
TGTGCCAGCAGAACAGGGGAGAGAGAGACCCAGTACTTC
CASRTGERETQYF
>NA|NA|TRBJ2-3|TRBV28
TGTGCCAGCAGCTCCCCAGATACGCAGTATTTT
CASSSPDTQYF
>NA|NA|TRBJ1-2|TRBV4-1
TGCGCCAGCAGCCAATTGCCCCCTGCTAAAAGTGGCTACACCTTC
CASSQLPPAKSGYTF
>NA|NA|TRBJ2-7|TRBV11-3
TGTGCCAGCAGCTTAGGGTGGTGGAAGGAACTAGCCACCTTCTACGAGCAGTACTTC
CASSLGWWKELATFYEQYF
>few|NA|TRBJ2-1|TRBV11-2
TGTGCCAGCAGCTTAGTTGAAGGGTTGAGCTCCTACAATGAGCAGTTCTTC
CASSLVEGLSSYNEQFF
>NA|NA|TRBJ2-1|TRBV5-6
TGTGCCAGCAGCTTGTTAGCTACCTACAATGAGCAGTTCTTC
CASSLLATYNEQFF
>NA|NA|TRBJ1-2|TRBV2
TGTGCCAGCAGCAAGATGGGTACGGGGTTCCCTGGCGGCTACACCTTC
CASSKMGTGFPGGYTF
>few|NA|TRBJ2-7|TRBV7-9
TGTGCCAGCAGCCCAGGAGGCTACGAGCAGTACTTC
CASSPGGYEQYF
>once|TRBD1|TRBJ2-7|TRBV4-1
TGCGCCAGCAGCCAAGAATCGGACAGGGGATACGAGCAGTACTTC
CASSQESDRGYEQYF
>NA|NA|TRBJ2-3|TRBV2
TGTGCCAGCAGTGAAGAGGGTTTCACAGATACGCAGTATTTT
CASSEEGFTDTQYF
>NA|TRBD2|TRBJ2-1|TRBV7-2
TGTGCCAGCAGTCACCCGGGACTAAACAATGAGCAGTTCTTC
CASSHPGLNNEQFF
>NA|NA|TRBJ1-2|TRBV7-9
TGTGCCAGCAGCTTAGTTGGGGATCACAGTTATGGCTACACCTTC
CASSLVGDHSYGYTF
>NA|TRBD1|TRBJ1-2|TRBV28
TGTGCCAGCAGCCCGGGGACAGGCCCCGGCTACACCTTC
CASSPGTGPGYTF
>NA|TRBD2|TRBJ2-2|TRBV19
TGTGCCAGTAGTATTGGTAGCGGGGGCCTGAACACCGGGGAGCTGTTTTTT
CASSIGSGGLNTGELFF
>NA|NA|TRBJ1-4|TRBV7-8
TGTGCCAGCAGCTTAGGAGGGTTACAGGAAAAACTGTTTTTT
CASSLGGLQEKLFF
>NA|NA|TRBJ2-2|TRBV7-7
TGTGCTAGCACTCCGGTTGACACCGGGGAGCTGTTTTTT
CASTPVDTGELFF
>NA|TRBD1|TRBJ2-1|TRBV6-5
TGTGCCAGCAGTGCACAGGGGCCCTACAATGAGCAGTTCTTC
CASSAQGPYNEQFF
>NA|NA|TRBJ1-1|TRBV28
TGTGCCAGCAGTTTATGGGGCAGGGGAGGCCAGAACACTGAAGCTTTCTTT
CASSLWGRGGQNTEAFF